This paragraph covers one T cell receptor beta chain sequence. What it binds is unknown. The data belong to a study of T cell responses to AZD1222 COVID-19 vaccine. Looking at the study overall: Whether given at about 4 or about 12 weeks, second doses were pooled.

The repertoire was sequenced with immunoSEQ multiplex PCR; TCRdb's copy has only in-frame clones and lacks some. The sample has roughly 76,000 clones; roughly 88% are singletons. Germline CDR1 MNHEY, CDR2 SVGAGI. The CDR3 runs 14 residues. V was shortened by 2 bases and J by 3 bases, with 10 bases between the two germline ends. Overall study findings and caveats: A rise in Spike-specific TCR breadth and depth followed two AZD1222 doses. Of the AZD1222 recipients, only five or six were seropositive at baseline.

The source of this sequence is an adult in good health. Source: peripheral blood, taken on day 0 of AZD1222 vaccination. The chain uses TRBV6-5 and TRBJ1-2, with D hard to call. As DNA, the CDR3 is TGTGCCAGCAGTTACCTGGGTCGTGACTATGGCTACACCTTC. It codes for CASSYLGRDYGYTF.